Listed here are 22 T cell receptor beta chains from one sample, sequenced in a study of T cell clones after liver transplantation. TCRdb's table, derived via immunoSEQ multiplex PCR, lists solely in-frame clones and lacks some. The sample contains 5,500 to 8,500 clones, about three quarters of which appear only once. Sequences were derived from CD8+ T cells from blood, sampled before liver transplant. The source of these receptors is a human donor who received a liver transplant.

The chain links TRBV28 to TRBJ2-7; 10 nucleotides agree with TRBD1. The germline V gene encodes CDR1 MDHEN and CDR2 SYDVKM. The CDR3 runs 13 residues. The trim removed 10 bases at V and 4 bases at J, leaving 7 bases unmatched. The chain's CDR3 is CATRGQGLYEQYF. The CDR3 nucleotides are TGTGCCACCAGGGGACAGGGGTTATACGAGCAGTACTTC.

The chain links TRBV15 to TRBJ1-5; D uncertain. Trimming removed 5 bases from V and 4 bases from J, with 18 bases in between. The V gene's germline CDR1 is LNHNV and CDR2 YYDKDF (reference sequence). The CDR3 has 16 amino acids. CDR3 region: CATSSTPSQGNQPQHF. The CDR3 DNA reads TGTGCCACCAGCTCTACCCCCAGTCAAGGGAATCAGCCCCAGCATTTT.

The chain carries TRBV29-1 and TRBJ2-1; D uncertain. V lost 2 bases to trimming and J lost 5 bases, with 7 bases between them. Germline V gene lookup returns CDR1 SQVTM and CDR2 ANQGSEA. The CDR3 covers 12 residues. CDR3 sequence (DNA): TGCAGCGTTGAATATAACAACAATGAGCAGTTCTTC. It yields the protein CSVEYNNNEQFF.

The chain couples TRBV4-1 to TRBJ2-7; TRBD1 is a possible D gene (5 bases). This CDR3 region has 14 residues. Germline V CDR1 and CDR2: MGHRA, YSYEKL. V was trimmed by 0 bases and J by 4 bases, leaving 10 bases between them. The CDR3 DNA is TGCGCCAGCAGCCAAGAGTCCAGGGCGTACGAGCAGTACTTC. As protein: CASSQESRAYEQYF.

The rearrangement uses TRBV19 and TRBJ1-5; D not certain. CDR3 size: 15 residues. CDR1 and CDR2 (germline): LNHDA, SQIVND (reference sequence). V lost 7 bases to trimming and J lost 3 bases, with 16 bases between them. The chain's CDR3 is CASTPELGDNQPQHF. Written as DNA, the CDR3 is TGTGCCAGTACCCCAGAATTGGGTGACAATCAGCCCCAGCATTTT.

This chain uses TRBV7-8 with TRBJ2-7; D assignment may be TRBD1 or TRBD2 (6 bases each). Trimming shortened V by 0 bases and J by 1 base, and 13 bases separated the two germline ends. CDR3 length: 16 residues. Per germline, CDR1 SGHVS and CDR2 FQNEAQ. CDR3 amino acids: CASSLAGGRRSYEQYF. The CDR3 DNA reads TGTGCCAGCAGCTTAGCTGGGGGGCGAAGGTCCTACGAGCAGTACTTC.

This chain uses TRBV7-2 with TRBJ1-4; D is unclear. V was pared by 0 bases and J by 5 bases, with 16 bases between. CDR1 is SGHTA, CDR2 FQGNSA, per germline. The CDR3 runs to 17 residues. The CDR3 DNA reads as TGTGCCAGCAGCTTAGCCGCCTCACTTCCCCAGAATGAAAAACTGTTTTTT. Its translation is CASSLAASLPQNEKLFF.

Here the CDR3 reads CASSLGVWGDRTGELFF. The CDR3 region has the DNA TGCGCCAGCAGCTTGGGTGTTTGGGGGGATCGCACCGGGGAGCTGTTTTTT. The chain has TRBV5-1 and TRBJ2-2; a possible D gene is TRBD2 (6 bases). The ends were cut back, 0 bases at V and 4 bases at J, with 16 bases in the middle. Germline-derived CDR1 and CDR2 are SGHRS and YFSETQ. The CDR3 contains 17 residues.

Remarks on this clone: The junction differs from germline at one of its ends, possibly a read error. CDR3 sequence: CASSPTYGTGNTGF. CDR3 nucleotide sequence: TGTGCCAGTAGTCCCACCTACGGGACAGGAAACACGGGCTTT. The genes are TRBV19 and TRBJ1-1; 8 bases map to TRBD1. The CDR3 covers 14 residues. Germline V lookup: CDR1 LNHDA, CDR2 SQIVND (reference sequence).

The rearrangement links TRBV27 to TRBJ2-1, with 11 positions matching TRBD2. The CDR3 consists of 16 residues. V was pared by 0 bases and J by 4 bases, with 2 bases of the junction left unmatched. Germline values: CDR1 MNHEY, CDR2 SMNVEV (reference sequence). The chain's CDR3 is CASSLSTSGRYNEQFF. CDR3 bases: TGTGCCAGCAGTTTATCCACTAGCGGGAGATACAATGAGCAGTTCTTC.

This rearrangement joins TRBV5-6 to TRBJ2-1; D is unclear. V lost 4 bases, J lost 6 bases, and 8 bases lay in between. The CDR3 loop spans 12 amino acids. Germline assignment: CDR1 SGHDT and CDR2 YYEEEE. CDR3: CASSGNPNEQFF. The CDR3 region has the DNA TGTGCCAGCAGCGGCAATCCCAATGAGCAGTTCTTC.

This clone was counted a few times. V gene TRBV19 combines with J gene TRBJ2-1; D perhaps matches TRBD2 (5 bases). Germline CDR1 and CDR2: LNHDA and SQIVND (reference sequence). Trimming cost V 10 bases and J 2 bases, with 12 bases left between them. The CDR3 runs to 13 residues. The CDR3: CATSITPYNEQFF. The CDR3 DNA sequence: TGTGCCACTAGCATTACCCCCTACAATGAGCAGTTCTTC.

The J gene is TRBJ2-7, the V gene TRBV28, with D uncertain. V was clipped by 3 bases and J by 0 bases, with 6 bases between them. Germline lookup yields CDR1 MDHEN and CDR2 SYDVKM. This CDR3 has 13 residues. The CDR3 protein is CASSFSDSYEQYF. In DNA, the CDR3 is TGTGCCAGCAGTTTCTCGGACTCCTACGAGCAGTACTTC.

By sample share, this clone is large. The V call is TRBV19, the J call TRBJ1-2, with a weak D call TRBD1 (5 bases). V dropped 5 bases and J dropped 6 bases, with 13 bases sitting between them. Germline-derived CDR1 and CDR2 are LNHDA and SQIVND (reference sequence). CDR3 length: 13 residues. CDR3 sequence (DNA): TGTGCCAGTAGTCAGGGATGGGATAATGGCTACACCTTC. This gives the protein CASSQGWDNGYTF.

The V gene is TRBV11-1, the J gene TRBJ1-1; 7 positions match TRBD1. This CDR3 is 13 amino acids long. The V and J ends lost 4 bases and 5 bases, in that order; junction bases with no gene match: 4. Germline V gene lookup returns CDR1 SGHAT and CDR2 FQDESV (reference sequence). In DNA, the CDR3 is TGTGCCAGCAGCTCCGGGACAGCAACTGAAGCTTTCTTT. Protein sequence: CASSSGTATEAFF.

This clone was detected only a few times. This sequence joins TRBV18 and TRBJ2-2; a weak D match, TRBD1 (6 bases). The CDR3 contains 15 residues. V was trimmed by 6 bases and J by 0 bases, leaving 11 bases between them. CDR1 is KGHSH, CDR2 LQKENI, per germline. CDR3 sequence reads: CASSQGQTNTGELFF. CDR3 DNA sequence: TGTGCCAGCTCGCAAGGACAGACGAACACCGGGGAGCTGTTTTTT.

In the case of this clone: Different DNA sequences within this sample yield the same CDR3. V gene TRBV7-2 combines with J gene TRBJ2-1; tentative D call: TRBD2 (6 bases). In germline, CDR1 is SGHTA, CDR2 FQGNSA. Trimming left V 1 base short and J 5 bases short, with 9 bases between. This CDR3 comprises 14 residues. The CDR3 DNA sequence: TGTGCCAGCAGCTTAGTTGGCGGGGACAATGAGCAGTTCTTC. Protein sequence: CASSLVGGDNEQFF.

The CDR3 sequence is CASSEPSWIIVDETQYF. The CDR3 nucleotides read TGTGCCAGCAGTGAACCTTCGTGGATCATCGTCGACGAGACCCAGTACTTC. The chain joins TRBV7-2 to TRBJ2-5; D not certain. Per the germline V gene, CDR1 is SGHTA and CDR2 is FQGNSA. Trimming left V 6 bases short and J 5 bases short, with 25 bases between. The CDR3 runs to 17 residues.

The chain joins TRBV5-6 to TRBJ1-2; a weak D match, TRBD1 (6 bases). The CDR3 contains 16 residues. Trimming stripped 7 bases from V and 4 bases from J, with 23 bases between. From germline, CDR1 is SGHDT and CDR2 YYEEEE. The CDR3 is CASGPSPGGAGYGYTF. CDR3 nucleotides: TGTGCCAGCGGACCCAGCCCCGGGGGGGCAGGCTATGGCTACACCTTC.

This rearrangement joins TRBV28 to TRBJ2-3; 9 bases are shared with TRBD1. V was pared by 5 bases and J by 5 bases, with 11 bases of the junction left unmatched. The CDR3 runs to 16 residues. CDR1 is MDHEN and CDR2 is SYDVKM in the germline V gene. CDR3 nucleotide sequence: TGTGCCAGCAGTACTACCCGGGACAGGGCCATAGATACGCAGTATTTT. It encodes CASSTTRDRAIDTQYF.

CDR3 amino acids: CASSSTGSTQYF. CDR3 coding DNA: TGTGCCAGCAGCTCCACAGGGAGCACGCAGTATTTT. The chain joins TRBV11-2 to TRBJ2-3; D possibly corresponds to TRBD1 (6 bases). Germline loops: CDR1 SGHAT, CDR2 FQNNGV. The CDR3 covers 12 residues. V was clipped by 4 bases and J by 9 bases, with 11 bases between them.

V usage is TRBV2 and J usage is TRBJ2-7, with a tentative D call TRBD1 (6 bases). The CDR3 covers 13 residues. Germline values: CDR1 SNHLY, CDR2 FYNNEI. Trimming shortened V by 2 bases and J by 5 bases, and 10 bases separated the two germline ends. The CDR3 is CASSERGNHEQYF. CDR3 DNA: TGTGCCAGCAGTGAAAGGGGGAATCACGAGCAGTACTTC. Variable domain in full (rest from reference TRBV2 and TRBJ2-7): EPEVTQTPSHQVTQMGQEVILRCVPISNHLYFYWYRQILGQKVEFLVSFYNNEISEKSEIFDDQFSVERPDGSNFTLKIRSTKLEDSAMYFCASSERGNHEQYFGPGTRLTVT.